This T cell receptor (beta chain) was obtained from a study of CD8 T cells in Susac syndrome. Overall study context: Patients with Susac syndrome were therapy-naive, on corticosteroids, or on intravenous immunoglobulin alone at blood draw. Study results and caveats: No clonal expansion appeared among CD4+ T cells in Susac patients.

The CDR3 is made up of 13 amino acids. V was pared by 4 bases and J by 8 bases, with 6 bases of the junction left unmatched. Germline CDR1 reads SNHLY; CDR2 reads FYNNEI. With regard to this clonotype: The antigen is unknown.

TCR beta sequencing was performed on blood CD8+ and CD4+ T cells. Patients having Susac syndrome satisfied recently defined diagnostic criteria for definite or probable disease. Reverse transcription used roughly 0.45 to 1 ug RNA and random hexamers. TCRdb reprocessed the immunoSEQ multiplex PCR reads via MiXCR and lists one record per CDR3 protein. The sample lists some 96,000 distinct CDR3 sequences; around 94% were seen once. Sequenced input: CD4+ T cells from PBMCs. The clonotype comes from a human donor with Susac syndrome. This rearrangement joins TRBV2 to TRBJ1-2; 8 bases line up with TRBD1. The CDR3 DNA reads as TGTGCCAGCAGTGGGGGACAGGTTAGCGGCTACACCTTC. Its translation: CASSGGQVSGYTF. Supplemented by reference TRBV2 and TRBJ1-2, the full variable domain reads EPEVTQTPSHQVTQMGQEVILRCVPISNHLYFYWYRQILGQKVEFLVSFYNNEISEKSEIFDDQFSVERPDGSNFTLKIRSTKLEDSAMYFCASSGGQVSGYTFGSGTRLTVV.